A single sample gave rise to the 15 T cell receptor beta chains below, sequenced in a study of Ad26.COV2.S vaccination and SARS-CoV-2 variants. Only in-frame clones appear in the TCRdb table, and some are missing; sequencing was by immunoSEQ multiplex PCR. The repertoire holds approximately 350,000 clones, with 87% as singletons. The treatment denotes: about 20 received Ad26.COV2.S at low or high dose, single or two shots; about 5 received placebo; per-sample allocation not given. Material that was analyzed had been drawn on day 63 after the first vaccine or placebo injection. The starting material was peripheral blood, obtained in a trial of Ad26.COV2.S vaccine versus placebo. The receptors were gathered from a person between 18 and 65 years old who received the Ad26.COV2.S COVID-19 vaccine or a placebo.

This clone has only a few counts. The chain links TRBV29-1 to TRBJ2-2, with TRBD1 matching 7 bases. The germline V gene has CDR1 SQVTM and CDR2 ANQGSEA. V was clipped by 4 bases and J by 3 bases; unmatched bases: 2. The length of the CDR3 is 13 residues. The CDR3 coding sequence is TGCAGCGTTGGGGGACAGCACACCGGGGAGCTGTTTTTT. This codes for CSVGGQHTGELFF.

The gene calls are TRBV19 and TRBJ1-5; D is unresolved. Germline V gene lookup returns CDR1 LNHDA and CDR2 SQIVND (reference sequence). Trimming took off 4 bases at V and 4 bases at J, with 14 bases between the two ends. The CDR3 extends over 15 amino acids. The CDR3 protein is CASSRGRQANQPQHF. DNA for the CDR3: TGTGCCAGTAGTAGAGGTCGGCAGGCAAATCAGCCCCAGCATTTT.

This sequence joins TRBV4-2 and TRBJ2-3; D ambiguous. V shed 4 bases and J shed 6 bases, with 17 bases lying between them. Germline V gene lookup returns CDR1 LGHNA and CDR2 YNFKEQ. The CDR3 runs 15 residues. The CDR3 DNA reads as TGTGCCAGCAGCCGCGCACTGGGAAGCAGGGATACGCAGTATTTT. Translating gives CASSRALGSRDTQYF.

The gene calls are TRBV7-8 and TRBJ2-1; TRBD2 agrees at 8 bases. The germline V gene encodes CDR1 SGHVS and CDR2 FQNEAQ. This CDR3 spans 16 amino acids. The J segment lost 8 bases and the V segment lost 4 bases, leaving 13 bases of the junction unmatched. This CDR3 reads CASSSRPERGKHEQFF. CDR3 bases: TGTGCCAGCAGCTCGCGTCCGGAGCGGGGGAAGCATGAGCAGTTCTTC.

The table lists this clone with a few counts. V usage is TRBV7-9 and J usage is TRBJ1-5; D uncertain. The ends were cut back, 6 bases at V and 2 bases at J, with 11 bases in the middle. The CDR3 is 14 amino acids. CDR1 is SEHNR and CDR2 is FQNEAQ in the germline V gene (reference sequence). The CDR3 DNA reads TGTGCCAGCAGTTTCGGTTGGGGCAATCAGCCCCAGCATTTT. It encodes CASSFGWGNQPQHF.

The chain has TRBV4-2 and TRBJ2-1, with D possibly matching TRBD2 (5 bases). With 6 bases removed from V and 0 bases from J, the gap between germline ends came to 12 bases. Germline CDR1 and CDR2: LGHNA and YNFKEQ. CDR3 size: 15 residues. CDR3 DNA sequence: TGTGCCAGCAGGGGGTTAGGGAGCTCCTACAATGAGCAGTTCTTC. Residues: CASRGLGSSYNEQFF.

The chain combines TRBV13 with TRBJ1-6; D remains unclear. The V gene's germline CDR1 is PRHDT and CDR2 FYEKMQ (reference sequence). Trimming removed 5 bases from V and 13 bases from J, with 15 bases in between. This CDR3 contains 13 residues. CDR3 nucleotide sequence: TGTGCCAGCAGCCGGGCTCCACCCGGGCCCCTCCACTTT. Residues: CASSRAPPGPLHF.

The chain employs TRBV30 and TRBJ1-2, with no clear D. CDR1 GTSNPN and CDR2 SVGIG come from the germline V gene (reference sequence). The CDR3 sequence is 14 residues long. V lost 0 bases to trimming and J lost 0 bases, with 8 bases between them. The CDR3 loop reads CAWSVSLANYGYTF. The DNA for the CDR3 is TGTGCCTGGAGTGTATCGCTAGCTAACTATGGCTACACCTTC.

The V call is TRBV19, the J call TRBJ2-7; D possibly corresponds to TRBD1 (6 bases). V lost 6 bases and J 2 bases, leaving 14 bases between the germline ends. There are 14 residues in the CDR3. Germline CDR1 is LNHDA and CDR2 is SQIVND (reference sequence). CDR3 DNA sequence: TGTGCCAGTAGCGCCCAACAGGGAACCTACGAGCAGTACTTC. Its protein is CASSAQQGTYEQYF.

The chain recombines TRBV20-1 with TRBJ1-2; D possibly corresponds to TRBD1 (6 bases). Germline V CDR1 and CDR2: DFQATT, SNEGSKA (reference sequence). The CDR3 has 11 residues. Trimming pared 4 bases from V and 6 bases from J, leaving 9 bases between. This CDR3 reads CSAIRDNGYTF. DNA of the CDR3: TGCAGTGCTATCCGGGACAATGGCTACACCTTC.

The genes are TRBV4-1 and TRBJ2-1, with 10 bases matching TRBD1. This CDR3 comprises 14 residues. Unmatched junction bases numbered 5, after V lost 3 bases and J lost 9 bases. The V gene's germline CDR1 is MGHRA and CDR2 YSYEKL. This chain's CDR3 is CASSHRQGASEQFF. CDR3 sequence (DNA): TGCGCCAGCAGCCACCGACAGGGGGCAAGTGAGCAGTTCTTC.

The chain links TRBV9 to TRBJ2-3, with a weak D call TRBD1 (7 bases). In germline, CDR1 is SGDLS, CDR2 YYNGEE. The germline V and J ends were trimmed by 0 bases and 0 bases, with 11 bases remaining between them. The CDR3 is 16 residues long. The CDR3 reads CASSVDAGQSTDTQYF. CDR3 nucleotide sequence: TGTGCCAGCAGCGTAGATGCGGGACAGAGCACAGATACGCAGTATTTT.

The V call is TRBV5-6, the J call TRBJ2-7, with TRBD1 matching over 7 bases. CDR1 is SGHDT, CDR2 YYEEEE, per germline. V lost 1 base to trimming and J lost 0 bases; unmatched junction nucleotides: 7. The CDR3 extends over 16 amino acids. In DNA, the CDR3 is TGTGCCAGCAGCTTGAGGACAGGTCATCGCTCCTACGAGCAGTACTTC. It specifies CASSLRTGHRSYEQYF. Drawing the rest from reference TRBV5-6 and TRBJ2-7, the complete variable domain is DAGVTQSPTHLIKTRGQQVTLRCSPKSGHDTVSWYQQALGQGPQFIFQYYEEEERQRGNFPDRFSGHQFPNYSSELNVNALLLGDSALYLCASSLRTGHRSYEQYFGPGTRLTVT.

CDR3 amino acids: CASSEAWNTEAFF. DNA of the CDR3: TGTGCCAGCAGTGAGGCATGGAACACTGAAGCTTTCTTT. The chain employs TRBV12-3 or TRBV12-4 and TRBJ1-1, with no clear D. The CDR3 spans 13 residues. V dropped 5 bases and J dropped 1 base, with 8 bases sitting between them.

The CDR3 bases are TGTGCCAGCAGCTTGGAGGGCTACGAGCAGTACTTC. Amino acids: CASSLEGYEQYF. The rearrangement links TRBV5-6 to TRBJ2-7, with D hard to call. V lost 0 bases, J lost 3 bases, and 4 bases lay in between. Germline CDR1 is SGHDT and CDR2 is YYEEEE. This CDR3 comprises 12 residues.